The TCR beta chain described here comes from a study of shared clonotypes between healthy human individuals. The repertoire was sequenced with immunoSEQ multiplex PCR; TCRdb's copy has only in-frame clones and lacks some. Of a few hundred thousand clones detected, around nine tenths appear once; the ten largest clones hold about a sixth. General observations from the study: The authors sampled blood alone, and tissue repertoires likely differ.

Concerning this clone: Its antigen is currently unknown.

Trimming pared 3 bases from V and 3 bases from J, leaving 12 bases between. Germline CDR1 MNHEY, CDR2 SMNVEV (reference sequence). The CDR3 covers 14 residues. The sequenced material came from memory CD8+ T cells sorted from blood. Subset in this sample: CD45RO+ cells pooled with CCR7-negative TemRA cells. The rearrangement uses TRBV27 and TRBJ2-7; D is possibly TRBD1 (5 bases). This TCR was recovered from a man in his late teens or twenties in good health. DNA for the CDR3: TGTGCCAGCAGTTTTATAGGACACTTCTACGAGCAGTACTTC. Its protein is CASSFIGHFYEQYF.